This is a list of T cell receptor beta chains from one sample in a study of vaccination and CD4 T cells after COVID-19. These receptors are not linked to any known antigen. One entry per CDR3 protein results from TCRdb running MiXCR on the PCR reads. In the table there are 15,000 to 20,000 distinct CDR3 sequences, around 78% of which are singletons. Specimen: CD4+ T cells from blood, cultured in vitro, collected after SARS-CoV-2 vaccination. The receptors were sampled from a human donor who received a COVID-19 vaccine. Both conserved end residues are part of each CDR3. Fields, in order: V gene, J gene, clone size, D gene, CDR3 DNA, CDR3 protein. The D gene is left open where the match is weak. Expanded clones are given a class, and other clones once, few, many or no size at all.

>TRBV19|TRBJ1-1|.|.
TGTGCCAGTAGCCTTGGGCAGGCCGGGAACACTGAAGCTTTCTTT
CASSLGQAGNTEAFF
>TRBV27|TRBJ1-6|.|.
TGTGCCAGCAGTTTCTCCAGGGACCCTAATTCACCCCTCCACTTT
CASSFSRDPNSPLHF
>TRBV6-1|TRBJ1-4|.|TRBD1
TGTGCCAGCAAGAAAACAGGGGGAATTGAAAAACTGTTTTTT
CASKKTGGIEKLFF
>TRBV11-2|TRBJ1-2|few|TRBD1
TGTGCCAGCAGCTTAGAGTGGCGCAGGGGGCGAGGTGGCTACACCTTC
CASSLEWRRGRGGYTF
>TRBV30|TRBJ2-7|.|.
TGTGCCTGGAGTGGAGGCGGTACCAGCTCCTACGAGCAGTACTTC
CAWSGGGTSSYEQYF
>TRBV5-1|TRBJ1-1|.|TRBD1
TGCGCCAGCACCCAGGGGGCGCGGAACACTGAAGCTTTCTTT
CASTQGARNTEAFF
>TRBV24-1|TRBJ1-2|.|TRBD1
TGTGCCACCAGTGACTCAGGACAGGTCTATGGCTACACCTTC
CATSDSGQVYGYTF
>TRBV19|TRBJ1-1|.|.
TGTGCCAGTAGTATAGGACCCCAGGGAGCGGGCGGCTACACTGAAGCTTTCTTT
CASSIGPQGAGGYTEAFF
>TRBV6-4|TRBJ2-7|.|TRBD1
TGTGCCAGCACTGCAAGACAGGGTTTGGACGAGCAGTACTTC
CASTARQGLDEQYF
>TRBV10-1|TRBJ1-1|.|.
TGCGCCAGCAGTGGTCTGATGAACACTGAAGCTTTCTTT
CASSGLMNTEAFF
>TRBV7-8|TRBJ1-1|.|TRBD1
TGTGCCAGCAGCTTAGGACAGGGAGGGGGAACTGAAGCTTTCTTT
CASSLGQGGGTEAFF
>TRBV2|TRBJ2-5|.|TRBD1
TGTGCCAGCAGTGGACAGGGGAGAGAGACCCAGTACTTC
CASSGQGRETQYF
>TRBV2|TRBJ2-3|.|.
TGTGCCAGCAGTGAAGCACGGAATACGCAGTATTTT
CASSEARNTQYF
>TRBV7-9|TRBJ1-2|few|.
TGTGCCAGCAGCTTAAACAGGGATGGCTACACCTTC
CASSLNRDGYTF
>TRBV6-1|TRBJ1-6|few|.
TGTGCCAGCAGCACTAGCCTGACAGCGAGCTCCTATAATTCACCCCTCCACTTT
CASSTSLTASSYNSPLHF
>TRBV20-1|TRBJ2-1|.|TRBD2
TGCAGTGCTACGGGACTAGCGGGGGGGCGGAATGAGCAGTTCTTC
CSATGLAGGRNEQFF
>TRBV20-1|TRBJ1-6|.|TRBD1
TGCAGTGCCGCCTCTGGGACAGGGGGTCTCGGGTCACCCCTCCACTTT
CSAASGTGGLGSPLHF
>TRBV5-4|TRBJ2-4|.|TRBD1
TGTGCCAGCAGCGTAGGGACAGGGGCAAAAAACATTCAGTACTTC
CASSVGTGAKNIQYF
>TRBV20-1|TRBJ2-1|.|.
TGCAGTGCTAGAGTTTTCAGGGGGGGGCGAAATGAGCAGTTCTTC
CSARVFRGGRNEQFF
>TRBV20-1|TRBJ2-5|.|.
TGCAGTGCTAGGGGTAACAGACTCCAAGAGACCCAGTACTTC
CSARGNRLQETQYF
>TRBV20-1|TRBJ1-1|few|.
TGCAGTGCTACCCTTTTTTCCTACACTGAAGCTTTCTTT
CSATLFSYTEAFF
>TRBV10-3|TRBJ2-3|.|.
TGTGCTCCTTCCCCCGGGGAGAGAAGGAACATTGCAGATACGCAGTATTTT
CAPSPGERRNIADTQYF
>TRBV7-2|TRBJ2-5|.|.
TGTGCCAGCAGCTTAGGCTTGCAGCAAGAGACCCAGTACTTC
CASSLGLQQETQYF
>TRBV2|TRBJ1-1|.|.
TGTGCCAGCAGTGAAACTCACACTGAAGCTTTCTTT
CASSETHTEAFF